The entry below gives a single T cell receptor beta chain sequence along with its context. This sample is drawn from a study of glioma-infiltrating T cells after dendritic cell vaccination. Losses at the gene ends were 1 base for V and 3 bases for J; bases not matched to a gene: 3. The V gene's germline CDR1 is SGHVS and CDR2 FNYEAQ. CDR3 size: 14 residues. The data were produced by immunoSEQ multiplex PCR, yet TCRdb's version contains in-frame clones alone and is incomplete. The sample lists around 97,000 clones, about four fifths occurring once. The origin of this receptor is a human donor with glioblastoma. Source: blood, taken before dendritic cell vaccination. The chain links TRBV7-6 to TRBJ2-7; TRBD2 agrees at 7 bases. Written as DNA, the CDR3 is TGTGCCAGCAGCTTAGGAGGGGACTACTACGAGCAGTACTTC. It yields the protein CASSLGGDYYEQYF.